A single sample is the source of the 13 T cell receptor beta chains below, sequenced in a study of blood T cells in healthy people across ages. Together with a sample-barcoded 5' primer, a J-beta primer mix was included in a second PCR lasting about 7 to 11 cycles. TCRdb independently ran MiXCR on the 5' RACE reads; one entry per CDR3 protein. This table holds under 800,000 distinct CDR3 sequences, 40% to 45% found once. Material: blood. These receptor sequences come from a woman in her sixties in good health.

This clonotype has just a few counts. The chain couples TRBV4-3 to TRBJ2-5; TRBD2 matches at 11 bases. Germline lookup yields CDR1 LGHNA and CDR2 YSLEER. The ends lost 6 bases at V and 11 bases at J; junction bases unmatched: 20. The CDR3 runs 17 residues. The CDR3 sequence: CASRRNPGLADYNEQYF. CDR3 sequence (DNA): TGCGCCAGCAGACGAAACCCGGGACTAGCGGATTACAATGAGCAGTACTTC.

The table lists this clonotype with a few counts. Germline is not matched at one junction end, which may reflect a read error. CDR3 sequence (DNA): TGCGCCAGCAGCTTGTCGACTAGCTCCGACGAGCAGTACTTC. Amino acid sequence: CASSLSTSSDEQYF. This chain uses TRBV5-1 with TRBJ2-7; 7 bases line up with TRBD2. This CDR3 spans 14 amino acids. Germline loops: CDR1 SGHRS, CDR2 YFSETQ.

This clonotype occurred many times. V gene TRBV20-1 combines with J gene TRBJ1-2; the D is unclear. CDR1 and CDR2 (germline): DFQATT, SNEGSKA (reference sequence). The ends were cut back, 1 base at V and 6 bases at J, with 18 bases in the middle. CDR3 length equals 15 residues. This CDR3 is CSARGLGTATNGYTF. The CDR3 region has the DNA TGCAGTGCTAGAGGGCTGGGAACCGCGACCAATGGCTACACCTTC.

The V gene is TRBV2, the J gene TRBJ2-4, with D perhaps assigned TRBD1 or TRBD2 (5 bases each). The better agreement between TRBJ2-7 and the DNA end casts doubt on the J call. CDR1 is SNHLY and CDR2 is FYNNEI in the germline V gene. The CDR3 contains 11 residues. CDR3 nucleotide sequence: TGTGCCAGCACCCGGGGCGGCGAGCAGTACTTC. Its protein is CASTRGGEQYF.

The chain employs TRBV19 and TRBJ2-1, with 10 positions matching TRBD2. The CDR3 runs 15 residues. The V and J ends lost 4 bases and 7 bases, in that order; junction bases with no gene match: 7. CDR1 is LNHDA, CDR2 SQIVND, per germline (reference sequence). The CDR3 region is CASSRGASGGNEQFF. The DNA for the CDR3 is TGTGCCAGTAGTAGAGGGGCTAGCGGGGGAAATGAGCAGTTCTTC.

The J gene is TRBJ2-1, the V gene TRBV9; D call uncertain. Germline values: CDR1 SGDLS, CDR2 YYNGEE. The CDR3 covers 15 residues. Trimming removed 3 bases from V and 8 bases from J, with 18 bases in between. CDR3 residues: CASSAAPNIADEQFF. CDR3 coding DNA: TGTGCCAGCAGCGCGGCACCAAATATAGCCGATGAGCAGTTCTTC.

This clonotype has at least ten counts. The rearrangement uses TRBV12-3 or TRBV12-4 and TRBJ2-7, with 8 bases matching TRBD1. Trimming at V came to 4 bases and at J to 7 bases, leaving 3 bases not matched to a gene. The CDR3 totals 12 residues. The CDR3 region is CASSSRGPEQYF. The CDR3 DNA reads as TGTGCCAGCAGTTCCAGGGGGCCTGAGCAGTACTTC.

J is TRBJ2-7 and V is TRBV28, with a tentative D call TRBD2 (6 bases). In germline, CDR1 is MDHEN, CDR2 SYDVKM. This CDR3 contains 16 residues. V shed 2 bases and J shed 1 base, with 15 bases lying between them. CDR3 DNA sequence: TGTGCCAGCAGTTTACGGGTGGGTCGGGAGTCCTACGAGCAGTACTTC. Protein sequence: CASSLRVGRESYEQYF.

At least ten counts were recorded for this clonotype. The CDR3 region has the DNA TGTGCCATCAGTGAGTCCACGGGGTGGAATGAGCAGTTCTTC. Translated: CAISESTGWNEQFF. The chain joins TRBV10-3 to TRBJ2-1; a weak D match, TRBD2 (5 bases). Germline-derived CDR1 and CDR2 are ENHRY and SYGVKD. The germline V and J ends were trimmed by 0 bases and 7 bases, with 10 bases remaining between them. CDR3 size: 14 residues.

The J gene is TRBJ2-4, the V gene TRBV28; no clear D gene. This CDR3 has 16 residues. Trimming cost V 2 bases and J 0 bases, with 11 bases left between them. Germline V lookup: CDR1 MDHEN, CDR2 SYDVKM. CDR3 protein: CASSLDGYLAKNIQYF. As DNA, the CDR3 is TGTGCCAGCAGTTTAGATGGATATCTAGCCAAAAACATTCAGTACTTC.

This clonotype occurred many times. The chain combines TRBV10-3 with TRBJ2-1, with TRBD2 matching 12 bases. This CDR3 has 18 amino acids. The junction had 5 bases not matched to a gene; V was cut back by 2 bases and J by 0 bases. Germline V gene lookup returns CDR1 ENHRY and CDR2 SYGVKD. The CDR3 DNA is TGTGCCATCAGTGAGGGACTAGCGGGACGGAGCTCCTACAATGAGCAGTTCTTC. Residues: CAISEGLAGRSSYNEQFF.

This clonotype was seen only once. Given a much more abundant clone one base away, this may be a read error. The J gene is TRBJ2-1, the V gene TRBV3-1; 9 nucleotides align to TRBD2. The J call is uncertain, as TRBJ2-7 better fits the DNA end. Germline CDR1 reads LGHDT; CDR2 reads YNNKEL (reference sequence). The CDR3 covers 15 residues. CDR3 sequence (DNA): TGTGCCAGCAGCCAAGTTCTAGCGGGGACCGACGAGCAGTACTTC. Protein: CASSQVLAGTDEQYF.

The CDR3 here is CSARSPQGDYEQYF. DNA of the CDR3: TGCAGTGCTAGATCCCCCCAGGGGGATTACGAGCAGTACTTC. The rearrangement links TRBV20-1 to TRBJ2-7; 7 bases are shared with TRBD1. V lost 2 bases to trimming and J lost 4 bases; unmatched junction nucleotides: 8. Germline V lookup: CDR1 DFQATT, CDR2 SNEGSKA (reference sequence). This CDR3 contains 14 residues.